This passage covers 6 T cell receptor beta chains from one sample sequenced in a study of T cell repertoires in aging, cancer and after chemotherapy. Multiplex touch-down PCR with TRB-A/B primers amplified rearranged V-D-J TRB sequences. Each CDR3 protein is one row after TCRdb ran MiXCR on the multiplex PCR reads. Of some 2,700 distinct CDR3 sequences in the sample, about 60% are singletons; the top ten hold 60% to 80%. Amplification of TCR beta used genomic DNA extracted from peripheral blood. Sequences were obtained from blood. The receptor set was obtained from a human donor with a blood cancer.

This chain joins TRBV12-3 or TRBV12-4 and TRBJ1-2, with D possibly matching TRBD1 (5 bases). V was pared by 9 bases and J by 3 bases, with 17 bases between. CDR3 length: 14 amino acids. The DNA for the CDR3 is TGTGCCAGTAGTATTCGGGGGAATGACTATGGCTACACCTTC. This gives the protein CASSIRGNDYGYTF.

The chain combines TRBV30 with TRBJ2-5; possible D gene TRBD1, 5 bases. V was clipped by 5 bases and J by 5 bases, with 9 bases between them. The V gene's germline CDR1 is GTSNPN and CDR2 SVGIG (reference sequence). The CDR3 sequence is 11 residues long. CDR3 bases: TGTGCCTGGCAGGGTCGGGAGACCCAGTACTTC. Translating gives CAWQGRETQYF.

This clonotype occurred a few times. The CDR3 bases are TGTGCCAGCAGTGACGGGACAGGGAATAATTCACCCCTCCACTTT. This translates into CASSDGTGNNSPLHF. The chain has TRBV12-3 or TRBV12-4 and TRBJ1-6; 9 positions match TRBD1. J gave up 5 bases and V 5 bases, and 4 bases lay outside the gene matches. CDR3 length: 15 residues.

J is TRBJ1-4 and V is TRBV11-1; no definite D call. The CDR3 runs 12 residues. Germline values: CDR1 SGHAT, CDR2 FQDESV (reference sequence). V dropped 5 bases and J dropped 7 bases, with 8 bases sitting between them. In nucleotides, the CDR3 is TGTGCCAGCAGCCGTGACGGTGAAAAACTGTTTTTT. Protein product: CASSRDGEKLFF.

This clonotype was counted between two and nine times. The chain recombines TRBV12-3 or TRBV12-4 with TRBJ2-3; TRBD2 aligns across 14 bases. The length of the CDR3 is 18 residues. The ends lost 5 bases at V and 4 bases at J; junction bases unmatched: 11. CDR3 amino acids: CASSQPGTSGRSSDTQYF. CDR3 coding DNA: TGTGCCAGCAGTCAACCCGGGACTAGCGGGAGAAGCTCAGATACGCAGTATTTT.

V gene TRBV7-6 combines with J gene TRBJ2-5; unclear D gene. V dropped 5 bases and J dropped 3 bases, with 10 bases sitting between them. Per the germline V gene, CDR1 is SGHVS and CDR2 is FNYEAQ. The CDR3 extends over 13 amino acids. CDR3: CASSVGSEETQYF. The CDR3 bases are TGTGCCAGCAGCGTAGGGTCAGAAGAGACCCAGTACTTC. Filled out from reference TRBV7-6 and TRBJ2-5, the complete variable domain reads GAGVSQSPRYKVTKRGQDVALRCDPISGHVSLYWYRQALGQGPEFLTYFNYEAQQDKSGLPNDRFSAERPEGSISTLTIQRTEQRDSAMYRCASSVGSEETQYFGPGTRLLVL.